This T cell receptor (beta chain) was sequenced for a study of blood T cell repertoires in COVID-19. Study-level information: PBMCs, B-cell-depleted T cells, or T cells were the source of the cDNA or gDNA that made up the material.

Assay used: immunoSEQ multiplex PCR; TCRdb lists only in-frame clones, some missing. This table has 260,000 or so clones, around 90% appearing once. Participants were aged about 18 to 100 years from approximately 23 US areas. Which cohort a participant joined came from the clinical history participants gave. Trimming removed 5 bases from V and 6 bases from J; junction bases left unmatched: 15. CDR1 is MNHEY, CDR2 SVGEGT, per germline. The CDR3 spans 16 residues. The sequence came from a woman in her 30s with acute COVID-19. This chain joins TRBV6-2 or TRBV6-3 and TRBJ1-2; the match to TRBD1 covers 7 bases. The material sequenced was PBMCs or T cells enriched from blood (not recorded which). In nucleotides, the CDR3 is TGTGCCAGCAGTATACTGTGGGCAGGGGGGCTGGATGGCTACACCTTC. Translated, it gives CASSILWAGGLDGYTF.